The present entry profiles one T cell receptor beta chain with its context. What it binds is not known. This record comes from a study of cytomegalovirus exposure and HLA in healthy donors. General observations from the study: Researchers reported from a later analysis that most CMV-associated TCR beta chains appeared HLA-restricted.

The germline V and J ends were trimmed by 8 bases and 5 bases, with 16 bases remaining between them. The CDR3 spans 13 residues. Germline V gene data show CDR1 as SNHLY and CDR2 as FYNNEI. Vbeta (60) and Jbeta (13) primers were used in the PCR. The protocol was immunoSEQ multiplex PCR, while the TCRdb copy is restricted to in-frame clones and leaves out a portion. Its listing shows around 100,000 clones. The TCR sequence derives from a man between 25 and 39 years old in good health and CMV-seronegative. The sequencing input was PBMCs. The V gene is TRBV2, the J gene TRBJ2-7; D perhaps matches TRBD2 (6 bases). This chain's CDR3 is CASYGREDDEQYF. CDR3 bases: TGTGCCAGCTACGGCAGGGAGGACGACGAGCAGTACTTC.